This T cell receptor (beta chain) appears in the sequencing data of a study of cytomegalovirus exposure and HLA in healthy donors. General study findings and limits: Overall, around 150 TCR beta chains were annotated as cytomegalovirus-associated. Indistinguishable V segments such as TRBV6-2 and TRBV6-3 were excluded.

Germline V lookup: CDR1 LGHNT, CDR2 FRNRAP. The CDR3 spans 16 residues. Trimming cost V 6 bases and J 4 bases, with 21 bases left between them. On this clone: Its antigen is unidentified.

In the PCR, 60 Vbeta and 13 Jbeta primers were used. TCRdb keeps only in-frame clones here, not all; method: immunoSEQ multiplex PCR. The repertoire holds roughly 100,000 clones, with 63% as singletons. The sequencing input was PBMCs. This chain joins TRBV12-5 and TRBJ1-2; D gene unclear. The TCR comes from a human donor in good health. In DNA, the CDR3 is TGTGCTAGTGGGGAAGAGATTGGCAGAAGACTCTATGGCTACACCTTC. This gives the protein CASGEEIGRRLYGYTF. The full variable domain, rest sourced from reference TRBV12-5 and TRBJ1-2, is DARVTQTPRHKVTEMGQEVTMRCQPILGHNTVFWYRQTMMQGLELLAYFRNRAPLDDSGMPKDRFSAEMPDATLATLKIQPSEPRDSAVYFCASGEEIGRRLYGYTFGSGTRLTVV.